The 17 T cell receptor beta chains below all came from one sample that was sequenced in a study of glioma-infiltrating T cells. Using RNA template, CDR3s of TCR alpha and beta were amplified with iRepertoire arm-PCR. TCRdb redid the calling of the multiplex PCR reads with MiXCR, one entry per CDR3 protein. Of some 110,000 distinct CDR3 sequences in the sample, around 23% were seen once. The sequenced material came from glioma tissue, nonneoplastic brain tissue, or PBMCs (not recorded which). The source of these receptors is a human donor with low-grade glioma or glioblastoma, undergoing nonglioma brain surgery, or in good health (not recorded which).

This chain links TRBV9 with TRBJ1-2; D gene uncertain. V shed 0 bases and J shed 4 bases, with 10 bases lying between them. CDR1 SGDLS and CDR2 YYNGEE come from the germline V gene. There are 14 residues in the CDR3. For the CDR3, the DNA is TGTGCCAGCAGCGTAGATTCCGGGATCTATGGCTACACCTTC. Translation gives CASSVDSGIYGYTF.

This clonotype has ten or more counts. This sequence joins TRBV6-1 and TRBJ2-7; 7 bases agree with TRBD2. There are 14 residues in the CDR3. Germline assignment: CDR1 MNHNS and CDR2 SASEGT. V gave up 6 bases and J gave up 0 bases; unmatched junction bases: 5. In DNA, the CDR3 is TGTGCCAGCAGCCCCTGGACTAGCTCCTACGAGCAGTACTTC. Protein product: CASSPWTSSYEQYF.

This clonotype was seen ten or more times. The chain combines TRBV6-2 or TRBV6-3 with TRBJ2-1; weak D call: TRBD2 (5 bases). There are 14 residues in the CDR3. CDR1 MNHEY and CDR2 SVGEGT come from the germline V gene. Trimming removed 0 bases from V and 6 bases from J, with 9 bases in between. This CDR3 reads CASSYSTTTNEQFF. CDR3 in DNA: TGTGCCAGCAGTTACTCGACTACTACCAATGAGCAGTTCTTC.

Worth noting for this clonotype: Just one base apart from a much larger clone, this may be a read error. V usage is TRBV4-1 and J usage is TRBJ2-1; 9 nucleotides line up with TRBD1. Germline assignment: CDR1 MGHRA and CDR2 YSYEKL. The CDR3 loop spans 15 amino acids. CDR3 in amino acids: CSSSQQGAGVNEQFF. The CDR3 DNA is TGCTCCAGCAGCCAACAGGGGGCAGGGGTCAATGAGCAGTTCTTC.

This clonotype was seen many times. V usage is TRBV2 and J usage is TRBJ2-7, with 7 bases lining up with TRBD1. The CDR3 is 13 amino acids. CDR1 is SNHLY, CDR2 FYNNEI, per germline. The trim removed 8 bases at V and 3 bases at J, leaving 7 bases unmatched. CDR3 in amino acids: CASVRTGDYEQYF. In nucleotides, the CDR3 is TGTGCCAGCGTAAGGACAGGAGACTACGAGCAGTACTTC.

In its sample, this clonotype was seen many times. The chain is built from TRBV20-1 and TRBJ2-5; 7 bases map to TRBD2. In germline, CDR1 is DFQATT, CDR2 SNEGSKA (reference sequence). The ends lost 0 bases at V and 2 bases at J; junction bases unmatched: 6. The CDR3 is 15 residues long. The chain's CDR3 is CSARDAGDSQETQYF. In DNA form, the CDR3 reads TGCAGTGCTAGAGATGCGGGAGATTCGCAAGAGACCCAGTACTTC.

The CDR3 sequence is CASSPLAATPHEQYF. CDR3 nucleotides: TGTGCCAGCAGCCCACTAGCCGCCACGCCCCACGAGCAGTACTTC. The chain is built from TRBV9 and TRBJ2-7; weak D call: TRBD2 (6 bases). V gave up 4 bases and J gave up 5 bases, with 19 bases separating them. Germline V CDR1 and CDR2: SGDLS, YYNGEE. This CDR3 has 15 residues.

This clonotype showed up many times. The rearrangement uses TRBV7-2 and TRBJ2-7; TRBD2 matches at 13 bases. The CDR3 totals 15 residues. The germline gives CDR1 SGHTA, CDR2 FQGNSA. V shed 4 bases and J 1 base; nucleotides not matched to a gene: 1. The CDR3 loop reads CASSSGLAGSYEQYF. Written as DNA, the CDR3 is TGTGCCAGCAGCTCGGGACTAGCGGGATCCTACGAGCAGTACTTC.

This clonotype was seen repeatedly, ten times or more. V and J are TRBV7-9 and TRBJ2-3; no definite D call. The CDR3 is 12 residues long. Germline V gene sequence: CDR1 SEHNR, CDR2 FQNEAQ (reference sequence). Deletions cut 2 bases from V and 7 bases from J, with 7 bases between. CDR3 nucleotide sequence: TGTGCCAGCAGCTTAATGGTGAATACGCAGTATTTT. Translation: CASSLMVNTQYF.

The V and J genes are TRBV12-3 or TRBV12-4 and TRBJ2-3, with 12 bases lining up with TRBD2. V shed 1 base, J shed 10 bases, and the junction held 3 bases outside the gene matches. The CDR3 totals 14 residues. The CDR3 sequence is CASSLGTSGTPQYF. CDR3 DNA: TGTGCCAGCAGTTTAGGGACTAGCGGGACCCCGCAGTATTTT.

To note about this clonotype: Possible read error: a much larger clone is one base away. The V and J genes are TRBV7-2 and TRBJ1-5, with 7 bases aligning to TRBD1. The CDR3 is 14 amino acids. Germline loops: CDR1 SGHTA, CDR2 FQGNSA. CDR3 coding DNA: TGTGCCAGCTGCTTAGGGACAGTAAATCAGCCCCAGCATTTT. Translating it yields CASCLGTVNQPQHF.

This clonotype has at least ten counts. The rearrangement joins TRBV7-2 to TRBJ1-1; tentatively, D is TRBD1 (5 bases). The V gene lost 5 bases and the J gene lost 2 bases, with 12 bases spanning the gap. Germline loops: CDR1 SGHTA, CDR2 FQGNSA. CDR3 size: 14 residues. The CDR3, as DNA: TGTGCCAGCAGCCGTAGGACACCCAACACTGAAGCTTTCTTT. Its protein is CASSRRTPNTEAFF.

The chain has TRBV11-1 and TRBJ2-3; 13 bases align to TRBD2. V gave up 7 bases and J gave up 4 bases; unmatched junction bases: 8. The length of the CDR3 is 16 residues. Germline CDR1 and CDR2: SGHAT and FQDESV (reference sequence). CDR3 residues: CASNKILAGGPDTQYF. The CDR3 DNA reads as TGTGCCAGCAACAAAATACTAGCGGGAGGGCCAGATACGCAGTATTTT.

This chain links TRBV2 with TRBJ2-7; D gene unclear. Trimming cost V 6 bases and J 3 bases, with 12 bases left between them. This CDR3 comprises 13 residues. Germline V CDR1 and CDR2: SNHLY, FYNNEI. The CDR3 nucleotides are TGTGCCAGCAGCCCAATGATCAACTACGAGCAGTACTTC. Protein sequence: CASSPMINYEQYF.

This clonotype was recorded a few times. The J gene is TRBJ2-1, the V gene TRBV12-3 or TRBV12-4; 9 bases are shared with TRBD1. The ends lost 3 bases at V and 4 bases at J; junction bases unmatched: 4. This CDR3 is built from 15 residues. The CDR3, as DNA: TGTGCCAGCAGTTTCGGACAGGGGAGGTACAATGAGCAGTTCTTC. Protein product: CASSFGQGRYNEQFF.

V gene TRBV6-2 or TRBV6-3 combines with J gene TRBJ2-3; weak D call: TRBD2 (6 bases). The V end was cut by 7 bases, the J end by 2 bases, with 22 bases between. CDR3 length: 17 residues. Germline CDR1 reads MNHEY; CDR2 reads SVGEGT. The CDR3 DNA reads TGTGCCAGCAATACGACCGGTAGCGGTAGTTACACAGATACGCAGTATTTT. Its protein product is CASNTTGSGSYTDTQYF.

This clonotype was detected only a few times. A much larger clone sits a single nucleotide away, making a read error possible. V is TRBV11-3 and J is TRBJ2-1; 8 nucleotides match TRBD1. The CDR3 is 14 amino acids. Germline lookup yields CDR1 SGHNT and CDR2 YENEEA. The CDR3: CTSSLDRGTNEQFF. CDR3 sequence (DNA): TGTACCAGCAGCTTAGACAGGGGTACCAATGAGCAGTTCTTC.